The sequence of this TCR beta chain was determined in a study of spatial heterogeneity in lung cancer. Study background: Matched bulk RNA-seq yielded a T cell transcriptional module score. Counts of TCR transcripts in tumor regions correlated strongly with that score.

TCRdb re-analysed the 5' RACE reads in MiXCR, keeping a single row per CDR3 protein. The table has roughly 8,400 distinct CDR3 sequences, about 4.5% seen once; the top ten hold roughly 11%. Whole-study results and caveats: In tumors, expanded intratumoral alpha and beta TCR counts tracked mutation counts.

Regarding time point: sample taken at primary tumor resection. Samples came from roughly 75 TRACERx patients with untreated early-stage lung cancer. The CDR3 totals 14 residues. V was clipped by 6 bases and J by 4 bases, with 15 bases between them. In germline, CDR1 is DFQATT, CDR2 SNEGSKA (reference sequence). This clonotype was observed many times. The antigen remains undetermined. This sequence was found in a female donor with early-stage non-small cell lung cancer. The sample here was lung tumor tissue, taken at surgery. The chain links TRBV20-1 to TRBJ2-2; a weak D match, TRBD1 (5 bases). The CDR3 DNA reads TGCAGTGCCCTCCGAGACAGTCGCACCGGGGAGCTGTTTTTT. Its translation: CSALRDSRTGELFF.